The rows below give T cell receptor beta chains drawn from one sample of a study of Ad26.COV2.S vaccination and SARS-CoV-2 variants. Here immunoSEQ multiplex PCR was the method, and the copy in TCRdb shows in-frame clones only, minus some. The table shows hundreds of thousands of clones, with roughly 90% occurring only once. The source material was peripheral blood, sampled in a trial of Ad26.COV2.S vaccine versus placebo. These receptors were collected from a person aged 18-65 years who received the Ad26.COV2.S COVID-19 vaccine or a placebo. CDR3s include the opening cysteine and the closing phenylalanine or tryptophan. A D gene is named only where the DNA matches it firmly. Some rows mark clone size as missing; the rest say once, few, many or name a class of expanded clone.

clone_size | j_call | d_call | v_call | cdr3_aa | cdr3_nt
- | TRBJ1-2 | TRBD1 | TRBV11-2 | CASSPRTGDGYTF | TGTGCCAGCAGCCCCCGGACAGGGGATGGCTACACCTTC
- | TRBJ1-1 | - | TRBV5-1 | CASTPGQNTEAFF | TGCGCCAGCACCCCCGGGCAGAACACTGAAGCTTTCTTT
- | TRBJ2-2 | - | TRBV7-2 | CASSLEALATGELFF | TGTGCCAGCAGCTTAGAAGCACTAGCCACCGGGGAGCTGTTTTTT
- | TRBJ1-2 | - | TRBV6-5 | CASFQRRGNYGYTF | TGTGCCAGCTTCCAACGGCGGGGGAACTATGGCTACACCTTC
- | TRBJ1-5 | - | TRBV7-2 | CASSFVSNQPQHF | TGTGCCAGCAGCTTCGTTAGCAATCAGCCCCAGCATTTT
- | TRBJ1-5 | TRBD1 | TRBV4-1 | CASSQAGQYNQPQHF | TGCGCCAGCAGCCAGGCGGGACAGTACAATCAGCCCCAGCATTTT
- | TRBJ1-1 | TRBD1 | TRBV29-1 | CSGSTGDGTEAFF | TGCAGCGGGTCGACAGGGGACGGCACTGAAGCTTTCTTT
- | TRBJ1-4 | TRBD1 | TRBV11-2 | CASSLPPTGAEEKLFF | TGTGCCAGCAGCCTGCCCCCGACAGGGGCCGAGGAAAAACTGTTTTTT
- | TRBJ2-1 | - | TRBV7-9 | CASSGTRWNEQFF | TGTGCCAGCAGCGGAACCCGCTGGAATGAGCAGTTCTTC
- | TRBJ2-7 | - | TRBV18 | CASSPLVSYEQYF | TGTGCCAGCTCACCGCTCGTCTCCTACGAGCAGTACTTC
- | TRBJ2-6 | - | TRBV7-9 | CASSLGGMGTRNVLTF | TGTGCCAGCAGCTTAGGGGGCATGGGAACCCGAAACGTCCTGACTTTC
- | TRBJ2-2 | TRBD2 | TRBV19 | CASSPGGTGELFF | TGTGCCAGTAGTCCGGGGGGAACCGGGGAGCTGTTTTTT
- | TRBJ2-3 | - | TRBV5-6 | CASSFAGDTDTQYF | TGTGCCAGCAGCTTCGCAGGGGACACAGATACGCAGTATTTT
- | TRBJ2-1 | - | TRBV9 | CASSVDSGGQDEQFF | TGTGCCAGCAGCGTAGATTCGGGGGGCCAGGATGAGCAGTTCTTC
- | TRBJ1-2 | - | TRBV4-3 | CASSQAHIGRGNNYGYTF | TGCGCCAGCAGCCAAGCTCACATTGGAAGAGGGAATAACTATGGCTACACCTTC
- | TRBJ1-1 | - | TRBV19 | CASSMGVMTEAFF | TGTGCCAGTAGTATGGGTGTTATGACTGAAGCTTTCTTT
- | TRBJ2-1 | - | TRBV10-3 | CAINRDQFNEQFF | TGTGCCATCAACCGGGACCAATTCAATGAGCAGTTCTTC
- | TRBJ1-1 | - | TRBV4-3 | CASSPPGGNTEAFF | TGCGCCAGCAGCCCCCCTGGGGGGAACACTGAAGCTTTCTTT
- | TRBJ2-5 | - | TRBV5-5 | CASSSHPRPLATQYF | TGTGCCAGCAGCTCTCACCCCAGGCCCTTGGCGACCCAGTACTTC
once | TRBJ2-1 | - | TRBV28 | CASSPASYNEQFF | TGTGCCAGCAGTCCGGCGTCCTACAATGAGCAGTTCTTC
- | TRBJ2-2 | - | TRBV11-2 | CASSLVGFRQTNTGELFF | TGTGCCAGCAGCTTAGTGGGTTTTCGACAGACGAACACCGGGGAGCTGTTTTTT
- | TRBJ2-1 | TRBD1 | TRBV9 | CASSARGSRDNEQFF | TGTGCCAGCAGCGCCAGGGGGAGTCGTGACAATGAGCAGTTCTTC
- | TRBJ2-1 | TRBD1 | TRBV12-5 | CASGLPRGQGEAQFF | TGTGCTAGTGGTTTGCCCCGGGGACAGGGGGAGGCGCAGTTCTTC
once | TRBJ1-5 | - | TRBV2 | CASSPGAGRNQPQHF | TGTGCCAGCAGCCCCGGTGCAGGCCGAAATCAGCCCCAGCATTTT
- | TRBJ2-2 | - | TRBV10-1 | CASSEAPTGELFF | TGCGCCAGCAGTGAGGCCCCCACCGGGGAGCTGTTTTTT
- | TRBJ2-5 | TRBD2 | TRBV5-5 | CASGAASGGAAGETQYF | TGTGCCAGCGGTGCAGCTAGCGGGGGGGCCGCTGGAGAGACCCAGTACTTC
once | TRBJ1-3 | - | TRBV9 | CASSKTVRGGNTIYF | TGTGCCAGCAGCAAGACAGTTCGGGGGGGAAACACCATATATTTT
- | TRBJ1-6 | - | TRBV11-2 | CASSLKRDQTPLHF | TGTGCCAGCAGCCTAAAGCGGGACCAAACGCCCCTCCACTTT
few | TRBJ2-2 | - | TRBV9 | CASKNTGELFF | TGTGCCAGCAAAAACACCGGGGAGCTGTTTTTT
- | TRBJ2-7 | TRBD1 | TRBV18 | CASSSDRGPPSYEQYF | TGTGCCAGCTCGTCGGACAGGGGGCCCCCTTCCTACGAGCAGTACTTC
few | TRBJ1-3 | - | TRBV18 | CASSPTGGNTIYF | TGTGCCAGCTCACCCACCGGTGGAAACACCATATATTTT
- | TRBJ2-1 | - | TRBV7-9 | CASSLGAGWGNEQFF | TGTGCCAGCAGCTTAGGGGCAGGCTGGGGCAATGAGCAGTTCTTC
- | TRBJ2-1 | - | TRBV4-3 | CASSRTSSYNEQFF | TGCGCCAGCAGCCGGACATCCTCCTACAATGAGCAGTTCTTC